This TCR beta chain was sequenced during a study of T cells after yellow fever vaccination. Study-wide background: Preparation of fractions with low cell numbers was performed using SMART-Seq v4 Ultra Low Input.

The junction had 11 bases not matched to a gene; V was cut back by 6 bases and J by 14 bases. The CDR3 runs 14 residues. In germline, CDR1 is MNHEY, CDR2 SVGAGI. MiXCR, run by TCRdb on the 5' RACE reads, gives a single entry per CDR3 protein. The sample yields around 310,000 distinct CDR3 sequences, about 4.5% seen once. This clonotype was detected a few times. This receptor was identified in a man between 18 and 29 years old who received the YFV17D yellow fever vaccine. The sample here was PBMCs, taken 15 days after the yellow fever booster vaccination. This chain connects TRBV6-5 to TRBJ1-6; 9 positions agree with TRBD1. CDR3 sequence reads: CASSTGTGLVALHF. CDR3 nucleotide sequence: TGTGCCAGCAGCACCGGGACAGGGTTGGTTGCCCTCCACTTT.